The 18 T cell receptor beta chains below come from one sample, sequenced in a study of OX40 agonist ivuxolimab in advanced cancers. Clones were sequenced by immunoSEQ multiplex PCR, and TCRdb holds only the in-frame ones, with some missing. Counted here are approximately 90,000 clones, about 88% occurring once; the ten biggest clones make up about 0.3%. This specimen was CD4+ or CD8+ T cells sorted from blood, taken in a trial of the OX40 agonist ivuxolimab. The receptor source for this set is an adult with an advanced solid tumor such as melanoma, head and neck, liver or kidney cancer.

The chain combines TRBV5-6 with TRBJ1-1; D uncertain. Trimming took 0 bases from V and 4 from J, leaving 10 bases between them. The V gene's germline CDR1 is SGHDT and CDR2 YYEEEE. This CDR3 has 14 residues. The CDR3 protein is CASSLEGTTTEAFF. CDR3 DNA sequence: TGTGCCAGCAGCTTGGAGGGTACAACCACTGAAGCTTTCTTT.

CDR3 region: CASSLGPNQPQHF. CDR3 sequence (DNA): TGCGCCAGCAGCTTGGGCCCTAATCAGCCCCAGCATTTT. This chain joins TRBV5-1 and TRBJ1-5; D ambiguous. Trimming cost V 0 bases and J 4 bases, with 5 bases left between them. Germline lookup yields CDR1 SGHRS and CDR2 YFSETQ. The CDR3 extends over 13 amino acids.

This clone occurred once. The CDR3 bases are TGCGCCAGCAGCCGAGACAGGGCAGATACGCAGTATTTT. It codes for CASSRDRADTQYF. V and J are TRBV4-1 and TRBJ2-3; TRBD1 aligns across 7 bases. The CDR3 spans 13 residues. Germline lookup yields CDR1 MGHRA and CDR2 YSYEKL. With 4 bases clipped from V and 4 bases from J, the junction kept 2 bases outside the gene matches.

The gene calls are TRBV6-1 and TRBJ1-2, with unresolved D. Deletions cut 6 bases from V and 12 bases from J, with 14 bases between. This CDR3 is 11 amino acids long. Per the germline V gene, CDR1 is MNHNS and CDR2 is SASEGT. The CDR3 coding sequence is TGTGCCAGCAGGCGAGCAGACTCCGACACCTTC. Translated: CASRRADSDTF.

The rearrangement links TRBV5-1 to TRBJ2-7; D possibly corresponds to TRBD1 (5 bases). CDR1 SGHRS and CDR2 YFSETQ come from the germline V gene. The V end lost 3 bases, the J end lost 2 bases, and 12 bases lay between the germline ends. This CDR3 region has 14 residues. The CDR3 sequence is CASSSRQGPYEQYF. DNA for the CDR3: TGCGCCAGCAGCTCGCGGCAGGGCCCCTACGAGCAGTACTTC. Variable domain in full (rest from reference TRBV5-1 and TRBJ2-7): KAGVTQTPRYLIKTRGQQVTLSCSPISGHRSVSWYQQTPGQGLQFLFEYFSETQRNKGNFPGRFSGRQFSNSRSEMNVSTLELGDSALYLCASSSRQGPYEQYFGPGTRLTVT.

This chain connects TRBV5-1 to TRBJ1-2; 8 nucleotides agree with TRBD1. From germline, CDR1 is SGHRS and CDR2 YFSETQ. This CDR3 is 13 amino acids long. Trimming at V came to 5 bases and at J to 6 bases, leaving 6 bases not matched to a gene. CDR3 protein: CASRWTGSDGYTF. CDR3 nucleotides: TGCGCCAGCAGGTGGACAGGGTCAGATGGCTACACCTTC.

V gene TRBV7-9 combines with J gene TRBJ2-2, with 9 nucleotides matching TRBD1. This CDR3 comprises 14 residues. Trimming at V came to 8 bases and at J to 6 bases, leaving 7 bases not matched to a gene. The germline V gene encodes CDR1 SEHNR and CDR2 FQNEAQ (reference sequence). The CDR3 DNA reads as TGTGCCAGCCGAGACAGGGGGATAGCCGGGGAGCTGTTTTTT. Protein: CASRDRGIAGELFF.

The chain is built from TRBV2 and TRBJ2-1; D is uncertain. From germline, CDR1 is SNHLY and CDR2 FYNNEI. Trimming cost V 8 bases and J 6 bases, with 14 bases left between them. This CDR3 spans 13 amino acids. CDR3 nucleotides: TGTGCCAGCGCAGTAGACCTTATCAATGAGCAGTTCTTC. Encoded protein: CASAVDLINEQFF.

This chain connects TRBV30 to TRBJ1-1; D uncertain. Deletions cut 3 bases from V and 0 bases from J, with 14 bases between. The CDR3 is made up of 15 amino acids. Germline V gene sequence: CDR1 GTSNPN, CDR2 SVGIG (reference sequence). In DNA form, the CDR3 reads TGTGCCTGGAGAAACCCGGCGTCACTGAACACTGAAGCTTTCTTT. Encoded protein: CAWRNPASLNTEAFF.

The sample holds one count of this clone. The chain uses TRBV6-5 and TRBJ1-5; the D gene is possibly TRBD1 (6 bases). Germline CDR1 is MNHEY and CDR2 is SVGAGI. This CDR3 has 15 residues. The V end lost 5 bases, the J end lost 2 bases, and 13 bases lay between the germline ends. The CDR3 sequence is CASSRTGFGNQPQHF. The CDR3 nucleotides read TGTGCCAGCAGTCGTACAGGGTTCGGCAATCAGCCCCAGCATTTT.

The chain joins TRBV6-6 to TRBJ1-2; D is unresolved. Germline V CDR1 and CDR2: MNHNY, SVGAGI (reference sequence). This CDR3 is built from 15 residues. V was shortened by 2 bases and J by 8 bases, with 18 bases between the two germline ends. In DNA form, the CDR3 reads TGTGCCAGCAGTTACGCCGATGCGGGCTCGGTCGGCTACACCTTC. Protein sequence: CASSYADAGSVGYTF.

V usage is TRBV7-2 and J usage is TRBJ2-3; D might be TRBD2 (6 bases). In germline, CDR1 is SGHTA, CDR2 FQGNSA. The CDR3 sequence is 14 residues long. Trimming left V 4 bases short and J 4 bases short, with 12 bases between. The CDR3 here is CASSSPGGPDTQYF. CDR3 nucleotides: TGTGCCAGCAGCTCCCCCGGGGGACCAGATACGCAGTATTTT.

The chain couples TRBV5-8 to TRBJ2-5, with D unclear. Trimming shortened V by 0 bases and J by 0 bases, and 6 bases separated the two germline ends. The CDR3 runs 14 residues. CDR1 and CDR2 from the germline V gene are SGHTS and YDEGEE. The CDR3 bases are TGTGCCAGCAGCTTGGTCTTTTACCAAGAGACCCAGTACTTC. Translated, it gives CASSLVFYQETQYF.

The rearrangement uses TRBV6-6 and TRBJ1-2; the match to TRBD1 covers 10 bases. CDR3 length equals 15 residues. Germline V gene data show CDR1 as MNHNY and CDR2 as SVGAGI (reference sequence). Trimming at V came to 7 bases and at J to 4 bases, leaving 9 bases not matched to a gene. The CDR3 DNA reads as TGTGCCAGCATTCACAGTGGGGACAGGGGCTATGGCTACACCTTC. Amino acids: CASIHSGDRGYGYTF.

J is TRBJ2-7 and V is TRBV7-8; perhaps D is TRBD1 or TRBD2 (5 bases each). The CDR3 loop spans 13 amino acids. Trimming pared 1 base from V and 6 bases from J, leaving 10 bases between. Germline values: CDR1 SGHVS, CDR2 FQNEAQ. CDR3 residues: CASSLGDGGEQYF. The CDR3 region has the DNA TGTGCCAGCAGCTTAGGGGACGGCGGCGAGCAGTACTTC.

V gene TRBV21-1 combines with J gene TRBJ1-2; the table names TRBD1, a call not compared with the DNA. TRBV21-1 has pseudogene status. This CDR3 region has 15 residues. The CDR3 DNA reads as TGTGCCAGCAGCTTACGGGACATGTTGTGTTATGGCTACACCTTC. Translated, it gives CASSLRDMLCYGYTF.

The chain carries TRBV30 and TRBJ2-3; 11 bases line up with TRBD2. The CDR3 length is 14 residues. Germline V CDR1 and CDR2: GTSNPN, SVGIG (reference sequence). The V gene end was trimmed by 7 bases and the J gene end by 0 bases; junction bases not matched to a gene: 3. The CDR3: CAFSGGESTDTQYF. CDR3 nucleotides: TGTGCCTTTAGCGGGGGGGAGAGCACAGATACGCAGTATTTT.

This chain links TRBV9 with TRBJ2-7; a possible D gene is TRBD2 (6 bases). The germline V gene has CDR1 SGDLS and CDR2 YYNGEE. This CDR3 is 14 amino acids long. V was shortened by 2 bases and J by 3 bases, with 12 bases between the two germline ends. CDR3 sequence reads: CASSVGGENYEQYF. In DNA form, the CDR3 reads TGTGCCAGCAGCGTCGGGGGAGAAAACTACGAGCAGTACTTC.